This TCR beta chain was recovered during a study of STAT5B mutations in CD4+ large granular lymphocyte leukemia. Germline CDR1 is SGHTA and CDR2 is FQGNSA. V dropped 3 bases and J dropped 3; count of bases not matched to a gene: 3. The CDR3 contains 14 residues. This clone was observed a single time. Its antigen is not identified. Study outcomes and limitations: Around 25% of private leukemic clonotypes occurred rarely in other patients' non-leukemic repertoires. TRBV06-family usage was enriched in top patient clones (8/27) versus controls (2/35).

Data came from immunoSEQ multiplex PCR; TCRdb stores just in-frame clones and leaves some out. The profile covers approximately 31,000 clones, with approximately 70% appearing a single time and 1.5% to 2% taken by the ten largest. This receptor was taken from a human donor in good health. The sequencing input was CD4+ T cells from blood buffy coats. The chain recombines TRBV7-2 with TRBJ2-7; TRBD1 matches 9 bases. The CDR3 spells CASSFWGQGYEQYF. The CDR3 DNA reads TGTGCCAGCAGCTTCTGGGGACAGGGCTACGAGCAGTACTTC.